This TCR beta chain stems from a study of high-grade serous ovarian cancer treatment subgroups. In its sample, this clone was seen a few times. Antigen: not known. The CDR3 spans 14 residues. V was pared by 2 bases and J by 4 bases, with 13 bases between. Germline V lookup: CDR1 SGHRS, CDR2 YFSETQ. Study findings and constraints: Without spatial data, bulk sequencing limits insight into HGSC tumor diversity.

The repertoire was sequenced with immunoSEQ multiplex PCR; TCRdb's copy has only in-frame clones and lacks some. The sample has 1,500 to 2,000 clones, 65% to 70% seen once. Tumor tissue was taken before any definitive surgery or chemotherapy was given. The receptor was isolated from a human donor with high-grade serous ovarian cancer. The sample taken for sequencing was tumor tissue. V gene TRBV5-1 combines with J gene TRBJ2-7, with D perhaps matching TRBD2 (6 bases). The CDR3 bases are TGCGCCAGCAGCTTTGCCGGGGGAGGATACGAGCAGTACTTC. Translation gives CASSFAGGGYEQYF.